This T cell receptor beta chain was profiled in a study of blood T cell repertoires in COVID-19. Study-level background: Both acute and convalescent COVID-19 samples were obtained from the United States, Italy and Spain. PBMCs, B-cell-depleted T cells, or T cells provided the cDNA or gDNA that made up the material.

Original handling: How many nucleated cells were present was estimated from reference gene primer amplification. Assay: immunoSEQ multiplex PCR; the TCRdb copy retains only in-frame clones and omits some. D and trimming were read from the DNA, whereas the V and J calls and clone size are those reported in that table. The table includes about 330,000 clones, more than 70% detected once. Germline V lookup: CDR1 SGHNT, CDR2 YYREEE (reference sequence). Deletions cut 2 bases from V and 7 bases from J, with 13 bases between. This CDR3 is built from 14 residues. The rearrangement uses TRBV5-4 and TRBJ2-1, with D perhaps matching TRBD1 (5 bases). This sequence was found in a man younger than 30 who had recovered from COVID-19. What was sequenced was peripheral blood. CDR3 loop: CASSFWTLTNEQFF. As DNA, the CDR3 is TGTGCCAGCAGCTTTTGGACACTAACGAATGAGCAGTTCTTC.